This T cell receptor beta chain was captured by sequencing in a study of graft-versus-host responses after intestinal transplantation. Background on the study: For two to four years after anti-thymocyte globulin induction, all recipients took tacrolimus and steroids.

The assay was immunoSEQ multiplex PCR, and TCRdb's table has in-frame clones only and misses some. In the table there are thousands of clones, around 24% of which are singletons. This clone was counted between two and nine times. The authors plated around 200,000 CFSE-labeled responder cells with around 200,000 irradiated, violet-dye-labeled stimulator cells. The reaction was completed, and proliferating CFSE-low CD3+CD4+ and CD3+CD8+ responders were then sorted. The CDR3 consists of 15 residues. With 0 bases removed from V and 2 bases from J, the gap between germline ends came to 11 bases. Germline V gene sequence: CDR1 LNHNV, CDR2 YYDKDF (reference sequence).

The sequencing here drew on alloreactive CD4+ T cells from a mixed lymphocyte reaction culture, taken before transplantation. Noted subset: CFSE-low proliferating T cells sorted from roughly six-day pre-transplant mixed lymphocyte reaction (GvH or HvG direction). This chain joins TRBV15 and TRBJ2-7, with D hard to call. This receptor was identified in a human patient who was an organ donor for intestinal transplantation. As DNA, the CDR3 is TGTGCCACCAGCAGAGATATACGGGTCCCCTACGAGCAGTACTTC. Residues: CATSRDIRVPYEQYF.